This T cell receptor beta chain derives from a study of blood T cell repertoires in COVID-19. The protocol was immunoSEQ multiplex PCR, while the TCRdb copy is restricted to in-frame clones and leaves out a portion. The top ten hold under 2.5% of the sample, which has roughly 250,000 clones, roughly 90% seen once. The clonotype comes from a woman aged 40 to 55 who had recovered from COVID-19. The sequenced sample was peripheral blood.

The CDR3, as DNA: TGTGCCAGCAGTTCCTTGGCTGGACAGGGCTTAGCCAAAAACATTCAGTACTTC. Residues: CASSSLAGQGLAKNIQYF. This chain joins TRBV6-2 or TRBV6-3 and TRBJ2-4; TRBD1 matches at 8 bases. Germline V CDR1 and CDR2: MNHEY, SVGEGT. V lost 4 bases, J lost 0 bases, and 11 bases stayed unmatched. The CDR3 runs to 18 residues.